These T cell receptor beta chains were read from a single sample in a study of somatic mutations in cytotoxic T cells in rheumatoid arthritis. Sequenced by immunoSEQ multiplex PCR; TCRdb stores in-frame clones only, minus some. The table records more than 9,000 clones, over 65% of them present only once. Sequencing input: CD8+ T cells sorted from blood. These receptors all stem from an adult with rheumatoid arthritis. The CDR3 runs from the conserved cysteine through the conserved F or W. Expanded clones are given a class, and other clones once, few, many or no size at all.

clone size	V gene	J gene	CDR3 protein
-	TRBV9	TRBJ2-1	CASSVGQGRNEQFF
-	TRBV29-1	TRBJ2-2	CSVEDGGTNTGELFF
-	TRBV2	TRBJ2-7	CASRGAPTEQYF
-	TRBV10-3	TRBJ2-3	CAISDRGTDTQYF
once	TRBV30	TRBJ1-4	CAWERHANEKLFF
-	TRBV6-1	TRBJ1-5	CASNQEGANQPQHF
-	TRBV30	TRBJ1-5	CAWSPGTGANQPQHF
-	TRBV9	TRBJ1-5	CASSVGTGLNQPQHF
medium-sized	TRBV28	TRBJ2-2	CASTEGEMDTGELFF
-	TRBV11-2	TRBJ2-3	CASSPLGGTDTQYF
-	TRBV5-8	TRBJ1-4	CASSTGTGGADEKLFF
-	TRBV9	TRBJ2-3	CASTEGGQTDTQYF
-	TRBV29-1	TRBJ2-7	CSVEGGDEQYF
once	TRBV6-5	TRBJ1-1	CASSGRQSNTEAFF
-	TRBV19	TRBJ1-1	CASSPGPNEAFF
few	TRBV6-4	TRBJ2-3	CASSATSSPTDTQYF
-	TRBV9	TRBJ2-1	CASSPPGQHSYNEQFF
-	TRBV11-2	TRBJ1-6	CASSLGPMGDSPLRF
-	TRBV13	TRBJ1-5	CASSLGGGNQPQHF
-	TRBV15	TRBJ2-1	CATSRGSGGEQFF
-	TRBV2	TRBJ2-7	CASRGPGEGDTTYEQYF
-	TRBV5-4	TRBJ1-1	CASSLAVAGPPFF
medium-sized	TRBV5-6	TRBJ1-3	CASSPARTVRNTIYF
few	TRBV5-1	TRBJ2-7	CASSLWTSGGTYEQYF
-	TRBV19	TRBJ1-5	CASSIEAGQGSNQPQHF
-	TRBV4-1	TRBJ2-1	CASSQSNEQFF
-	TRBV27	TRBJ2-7	CASSLFFSYEQYF
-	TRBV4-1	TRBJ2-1	CASSQGQGVYNEQFF
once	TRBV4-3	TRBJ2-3	CASSQVLAGASSTDTQYF
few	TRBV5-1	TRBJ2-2	CASSILPGVTGELFF